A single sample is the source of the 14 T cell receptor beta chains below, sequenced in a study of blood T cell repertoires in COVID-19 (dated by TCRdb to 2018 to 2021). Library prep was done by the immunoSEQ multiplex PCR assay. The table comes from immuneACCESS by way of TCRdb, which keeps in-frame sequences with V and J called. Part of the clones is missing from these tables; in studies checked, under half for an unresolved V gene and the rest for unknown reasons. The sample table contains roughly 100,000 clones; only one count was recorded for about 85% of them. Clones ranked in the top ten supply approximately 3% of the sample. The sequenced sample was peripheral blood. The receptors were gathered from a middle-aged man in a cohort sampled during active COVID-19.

The CDR3 reads CASSRDLIGQETQYF. CDR3 bases: TGTGCCAGCAGCCGCGACTTAATTGGCCAAGAGACCCAGTACTTC. The chain links TRBV6-2 or TRBV6-3 to TRBJ2-5; no reliable D call. CDR3 size: 15 residues. The V gene's germline CDR1 is MNHEY and CDR2 SVGEGT. The V gene lost 6 bases and the J gene lost 1 base, with 15 bases spanning the gap.

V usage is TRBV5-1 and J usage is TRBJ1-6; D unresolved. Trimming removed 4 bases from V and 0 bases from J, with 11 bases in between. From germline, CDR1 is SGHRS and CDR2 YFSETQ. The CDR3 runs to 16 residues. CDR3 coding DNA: TGCGCCAGCAGCCCTTCGCCGAGCTCCTATAATTCACCCCTCCACTTT. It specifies CASSPSPSSYNSPLHF.

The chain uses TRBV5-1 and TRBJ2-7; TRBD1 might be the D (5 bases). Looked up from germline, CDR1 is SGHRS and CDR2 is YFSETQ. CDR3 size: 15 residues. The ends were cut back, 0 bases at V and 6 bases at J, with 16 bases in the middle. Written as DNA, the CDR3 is TGCGCCAGCAGCTTGGAAGCCCATGGCAGGGCCGAGCAGTACTTC. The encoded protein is CASSLEAHGRAEQYF.

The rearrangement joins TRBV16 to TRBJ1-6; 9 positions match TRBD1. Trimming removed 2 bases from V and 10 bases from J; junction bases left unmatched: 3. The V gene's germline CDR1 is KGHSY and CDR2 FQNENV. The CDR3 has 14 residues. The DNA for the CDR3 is TGTGCCAGCAGCCAAGGACAGGGGTACTCACCCCTCCACTTT. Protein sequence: CASSQGQGYSPLHF.

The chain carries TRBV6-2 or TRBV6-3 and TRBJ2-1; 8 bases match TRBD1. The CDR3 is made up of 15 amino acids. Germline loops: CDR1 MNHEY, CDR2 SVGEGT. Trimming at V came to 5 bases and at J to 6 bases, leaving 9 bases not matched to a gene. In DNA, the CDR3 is TGTGCCAGCAGTCAACGACAGGGGACCTCCAATGAGCAGTTCTTC. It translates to CASSQRQGTSNEQFF.

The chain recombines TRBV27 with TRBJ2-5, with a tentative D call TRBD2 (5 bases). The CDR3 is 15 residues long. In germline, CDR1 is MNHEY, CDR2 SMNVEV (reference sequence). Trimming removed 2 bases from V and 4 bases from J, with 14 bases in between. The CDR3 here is CASSLQLAPRETQYF. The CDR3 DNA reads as TGTGCCAGCAGTTTACAGCTAGCACCGCGAGAGACCCAGTACTTC.

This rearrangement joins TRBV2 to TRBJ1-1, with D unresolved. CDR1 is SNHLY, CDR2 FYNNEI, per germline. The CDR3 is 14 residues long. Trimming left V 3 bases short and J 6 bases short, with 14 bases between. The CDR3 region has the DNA TGTGCCAGCAGTGAGAATCCGGGGAGCGCTGAAGCTTTCTTT. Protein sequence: CASSENPGSAEAFF.

CDR3 coding DNA: TGTGCCAGCAGCTCACTACCGGGACAGAACACTGAAGCTTTCTTT. Protein product: CASSSLPGQNTEAFF. V gene TRBV5-6 combines with J gene TRBJ1-1; D may be TRBD1 (6 bases). This CDR3 has 15 amino acids. Germline assignment: CDR1 SGHDT and CDR2 YYEEEE. Trimming left V 3 bases short and J 1 base short, with 13 bases between.

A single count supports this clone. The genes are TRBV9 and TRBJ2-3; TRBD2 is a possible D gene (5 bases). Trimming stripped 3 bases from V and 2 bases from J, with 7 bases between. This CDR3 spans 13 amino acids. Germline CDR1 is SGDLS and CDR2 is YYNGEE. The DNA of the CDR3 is TGTGCCAGCAGCGGAGACTACACAGATACGCAGTATTTT. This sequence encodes CASSGDYTDTQYF.

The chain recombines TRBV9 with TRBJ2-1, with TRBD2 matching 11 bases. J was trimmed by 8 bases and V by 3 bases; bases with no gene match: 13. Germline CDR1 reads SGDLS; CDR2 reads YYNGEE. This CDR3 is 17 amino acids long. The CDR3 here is CASSALALAGGRDEQFF. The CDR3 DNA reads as TGTGCCAGCAGCGCCCTAGCCTTAGCGGGGGGGCGTGATGAGCAGTTCTTC.

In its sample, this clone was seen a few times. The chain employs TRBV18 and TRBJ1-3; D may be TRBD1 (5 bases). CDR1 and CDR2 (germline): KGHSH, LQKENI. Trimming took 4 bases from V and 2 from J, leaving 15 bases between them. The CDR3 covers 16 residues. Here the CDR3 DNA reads TGTGCCAGCTCACATGGACATAGCAGACCTGGAAACACCATATATTTT. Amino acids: CASSHGHSRPGNTIYF.

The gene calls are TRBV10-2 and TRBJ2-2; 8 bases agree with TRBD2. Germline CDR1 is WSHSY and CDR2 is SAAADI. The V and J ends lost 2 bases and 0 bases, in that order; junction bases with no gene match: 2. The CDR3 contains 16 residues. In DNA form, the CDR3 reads TGCGCCAGCAGTGAGCGGGGGGGCGCGAACACCGGGGAGCTGTTTTTT. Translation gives CASSERGGANTGELFF.

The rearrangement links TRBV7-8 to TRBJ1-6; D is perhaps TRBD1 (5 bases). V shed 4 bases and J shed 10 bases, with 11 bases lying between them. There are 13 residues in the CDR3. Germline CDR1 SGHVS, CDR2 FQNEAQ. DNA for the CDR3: TGTGCCAGCAGCTGGGACTCAGGGTCACCCCTCCACTTT. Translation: CASSWDSGSPLHF.

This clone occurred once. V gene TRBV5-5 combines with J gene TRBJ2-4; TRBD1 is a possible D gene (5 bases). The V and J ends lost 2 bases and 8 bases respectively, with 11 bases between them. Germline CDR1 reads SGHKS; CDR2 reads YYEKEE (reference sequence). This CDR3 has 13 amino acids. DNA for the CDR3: TGTGCCAGCAGCTTAAGGGGTCGGGACATTCAGTACTTC. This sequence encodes CASSLRGRDIQYF.